This T cell receptor (beta chain) was recovered during a study of identical twins. Points from the study as a whole: In drawing conclusions, the study used cross-sectional statistical analysis and did not follow the same donors. Whereas memory repertoires showed no such difference, abundant cord blood beta clonotypes carried fewer insertions. Within monozygotic twins, out-of-frame TCR alpha sharing was underestimated by the models. Those out-of-frame alpha sequences shared by twins showed an excess of low generation probability.

Germline CDR1 reads LNHNV; CDR2 reads YYDKDF (reference sequence). With 1 base removed from V and 2 bases from J, the gap between germline ends came to 9 bases. There are 15 residues in the CDR3. MiXCR, applied by TCRdb to the 5' RACE reads, yields one record per CDR3 protein. The sample carries about 500,000 distinct CDR3 sequences, roughly an eighth recorded once. A note on this clonotype: Its antigen is not identified.

This sample also belongs to another study, concerning yellow fever vaccine responses in identical twins.

The specimen was CD4+ T cells sorted from blood. This chain links TRBV15 with TRBJ2-1; no firm D call. The TCR was taken from a woman aged 18-35 years in good health. The CDR3: CATSRGGSAYNEQFF. For the CDR3, the DNA is TGTGCCACCAGCAGAGGAGGTAGTGCCTACAATGAGCAGTTCTTC.